These 5 T cell receptor beta chains were all obtained from the same sample, sequenced in a study of blood T cell repertoires in COVID-19. TCRdb's table, derived via immunoSEQ multiplex PCR, lists solely in-frame clones and lacks some. The sample comprises around 80,000 clones, around 87% of which are singletons, and under 8.5% rests with the top ten. Sequenced: peripheral blood. Receptors originate from a man aged 80 or over with active or convalescent COVID-19.

The chain uses TRBV5-6 and TRBJ1-2; D gene ambiguous. V was trimmed by 0 bases and J by 5 bases, leaving 11 bases between them. The CDR3 is 14 residues long. Germline lookup yields CDR1 SGHDT and CDR2 YYEEEE. The CDR3, as DNA: TGTGCCAGCAGCTTGGTAAATAGCTGGTATGGCTACACCTTC. It yields the protein CASSLVNSWYGYTF.

The J gene is TRBJ2-2, the V gene TRBV7-8; D is perhaps TRBD1 (6 bases). Trimming pared 5 bases from V and 7 bases from J, leaving 14 bases between. CDR1 SGHVS and CDR2 FQNEAQ come from the germline V gene. This CDR3 has 14 amino acids. DNA of the CDR3: TGTGCCAGCAGCACAGGGATGTTAGGCGGGGAGCTGTTTTTT. Translating it yields CASSTGMLGGELFF.

This chain joins TRBV15 and TRBJ1-4; 12 bases map to TRBD1. The CDR3 is 17 amino acids. V was pared by 1 base and J by 4 bases, with 4 bases of the junction left unmatched. CDR1 is LNHNV and CDR2 is YYDKDF in the germline V gene (reference sequence). The CDR3 coding sequence is TGTGCCACCAGCAGAGTGGGGACAGGGGGCCTTAATGAAAAACTGTTTTTT. This sequence encodes CATSRVGTGGLNEKLFF.

Here the CDR3 DNA reads TGCGCCAGCAGCCAAGATAGTAGCGGGAGGGCCCGGGAGACCCAGTACTTC. It codes for CASSQDSSGRARETQYF. This chain links TRBV4-1 with TRBJ2-5; 11 bases are a match to TRBD2. Germline trimming cut 0 bases from V and 5 bases from J; bases unmatched to any gene: 8. Germline assignment: CDR1 MGHRA and CDR2 YSYEKL. This CDR3 contains 17 residues.

V usage is TRBV24-1 and J usage is TRBJ1-2; possible D gene TRBD1, 6 bases. The V gene's germline CDR1 is KGHDR and CDR2 SFDVKD. Trimming left V 3 bases short and J 5 bases short, with 12 bases between. The CDR3 has 14 amino acids. The CDR3 sequence is CATSDPGTTYGYTF. The CDR3 DNA is TGTGCCACCAGTGATCCCGGGACAACTTATGGCTACACCTTC.